Below, 13 T cell receptor beta chains from the same sample are listed, as sequenced in a study of CD8+ T cells in alopecia areata. Documented treatment: oral pan-JAK inhibitor, 5-10 mg twice daily. cDNA reverse transcribed from extracted RNA served as the sequencing template. Data came from immunoSEQ multiplex PCR; TCRdb stores just in-frame clones and leaves some out. The top ten clones hold approximately 15% of a sample with approximately 160,000 clones, around 59% of them seen once. The source material was CD4+ T cells sorted from blood, sampled at week 24, from a patient treated with tofacitinib. The receptors stem from a human donor with alopecia areata.

The chain recombines TRBV7-9 with TRBJ1-6; weak D call: TRBD1 (6 bases). This CDR3 region has 14 residues. Germline loops: CDR1 SEHNR, CDR2 FQNEAQ (reference sequence). V lost 7 bases to trimming and J lost 4 bases, with 11 bases between them. The CDR3 DNA sequence: TGTGCCAGCACTTGGGGGCAGTATAATTCACCCCTCCACTTT. It codes for CASTWGQYNSPLHF.

The chain uses TRBV6-5 and TRBJ2-2; D ambiguous. V was trimmed by 7 bases and J by 8 bases, leaving 14 bases between them. This CDR3 spans 13 amino acids. Germline CDR1 and CDR2: MNHEY and SVGAGI. This CDR3 is CASIPSTGGELFF. The CDR3 region has the DNA TGTGCCAGCATTCCGTCGACCGGTGGGGAGCTGTTTTTT.

The chain uses TRBV27 and TRBJ2-7; a possible D gene is TRBD1 (5 bases). This CDR3 comprises 14 residues. Trimming took 4 bases from V and 2 from J, leaving 12 bases between them. The germline V gene has CDR1 MNHEY and CDR2 SMNVEV (reference sequence). The CDR3 region is CASSYRNKAYEQYF. The CDR3 DNA follows: TGTGCCAGCAGTTACAGGAATAAAGCCTACGAGCAGTACTTC.

This chain connects TRBV2 to TRBJ1-1; 11 bases agree with TRBD1. Germline lookup yields CDR1 SNHLY and CDR2 FYNNEI. The V gene end was trimmed by 8 bases and the J gene end by 7 bases; junction bases not matched to a gene: 9. The CDR3 is 14 residues long. The CDR3 DNA is TGTGCCAGCGCCAAGGGACAGGGGGGCTATGAAGCTTTCTTT. Encoded protein: CASAKGQGGYEAFF.

The chain employs TRBV29-1 and TRBJ2-3; D might be TRBD2 (7 bases). The CDR3 is 13 residues long. Germline lookup yields CDR1 SQVTM and CDR2 ANQGSEA. Trimming pared 7 bases from V and 1 base from J, leaving 12 bases between. CDR3 residues: CSAEGGGTDTQYF. In DNA, the CDR3 is TGCAGCGCCGAAGGGGGGGGCACAGATACGCAGTATTTT.

V is TRBV30 and J is TRBJ2-3; D remains unclear. The germline V gene has CDR1 GTSNPN and CDR2 SVGIG (reference sequence). V gave up 3 bases and J gave up 2 bases, with 12 bases separating them. CDR3 length: 14 residues. This CDR3 reads CAWRERASTDTQYF. In DNA form, the CDR3 reads TGTGCCTGGAGAGAAAGGGCCTCCACAGATACGCAGTATTTT.

The rearrangement links TRBV13 to TRBJ1-4; D gene unclear. This CDR3 contains 14 residues. CDR1 and CDR2 (germline): PRHDT, FYEKMQ (reference sequence). Trimming stripped 5 bases from V and 8 bases from J, with 15 bases between. This CDR3 reads CASSPNGVEEKLFF. Written as DNA, the CDR3 is TGTGCCAGCAGCCCCAACGGGGTAGAAGAAAAACTGTTTTTT. Combining the CDR3 with reference TRBV13 and TRBJ1-4 gives the whole variable domain AAGVIQSPRHLIKEKRETATLKCYPIPRHDTVYWYQQGPGQDPQFLISFYEKMQSDKGSIPDRFSAQQFSDYHSELNMSSLELGDSALYFCASSPNGVEEKLFFGSGTQLSVL.

The J gene is TRBJ1-4, the V gene TRBV5-1; D is unclear. This CDR3 contains 16 residues. CDR1 and CDR2 (germline): SGHRS, YFSETQ. V lost 1 base and J 7 bases, leaving 17 bases between the germline ends. Here the CDR3 DNA reads TGCGCCAGCAGCTTGACCAGGACCGCCCCCGGTGAAAAACTGTTTTTT. Its protein is CASSLTRTAPGEKLFF. Based on the CDR3 plus reference TRBV5-1 and TRBJ1-4, the full variable domain is KAGVTQTPRYLIKTRGQQVTLSCSPISGHRSVSWYQQTPGQGLQFLFEYFSETQRNKGNFPGRFSGRQFSNSRSEMNVSTLELGDSALYLCASSLTRTAPGEKLFFGSGTQLSVL.

V usage is TRBV27 and J usage is TRBJ1-1; 9 positions agree with TRBD1. V lost 6 bases to trimming and J lost 5 bases; unmatched junction nucleotides: 10. Germline V gene data show CDR1 as MNHEY and CDR2 as SMNVEV (reference sequence). The CDR3 has 15 amino acids. The CDR3: CASSPWTGVGTEAFF. The CDR3 DNA reads TGTGCCAGCAGCCCCTGGACAGGGGTCGGGACTGAAGCTTTCTTT.

The chain has TRBV2 and TRBJ2-3; the D gene is possibly TRBD2 (5 bases). V was clipped by 6 bases and J by 10 bases, with 11 bases between them. This CDR3 spans 11 amino acids. Germline values: CDR1 SNHLY, CDR2 FYNNEI. The CDR3 bases are TGTGCCAGCAGACTAGAGTATGCGCAGTATTTT. This translates into CASRLEYAQYF.

The J gene is TRBJ2-4, the V gene TRBV29-1; D gene ambiguous. The V and J ends lost 6 bases and 0 bases respectively, with 9 bases between them. Looked up from germline, CDR1 is SQVTM and CDR2 is ANQGSEA. The CDR3 totals 13 residues. The CDR3 loop is CSVGQKAKNIQYF. Here the CDR3 DNA reads TGCAGCGTCGGCCAGAAAGCCAAAAACATTCAGTACTTC.

This clone turned up a few times. The CDR3 DNA reads as TGTGCCAGCAGCGACCGACCAACCTCTGGAAACACCATATATTTT. It translates to CASSDRPTSGNTIYF. The V and J genes are TRBV9 and TRBJ1-3; D gene uncertain. Trimming shortened V by 3 bases and J by 0 bases, and 10 bases separated the two germline ends. Germline CDR1 SGDLS, CDR2 YYNGEE. The CDR3 is 15 amino acids.

V usage is TRBV28 and J usage is TRBJ2-1; 8 bases map to TRBD1. The germline CDR1 and CDR2 sequences are MDHEN and SYDVKM. The CDR3 runs to 15 residues. J gave up 0 bases and V 5 bases, and 3 bases lay outside the gene matches. Here the CDR3 DNA reads TGTGCCAGCAGTCCGGGACAGGTCTCCTACAATGAGCAGTTCTTC. This encodes CASSPGQVSYNEQFF.